One and the same sample provided the 30 T cell receptor beta chains below, sequenced in a study of preoperative IRX-2 immunotherapy in early breast cancer. Assay used: immunoSEQ multiplex PCR; TCRdb lists only in-frame clones, some missing. The table has 30,000 to 35,000 clones, about 95% seen once. This sample's treatment: preoperative locoregional IRX-2 cytokine immunotherapy. The sample here was taken from a patient treated with IRX-2 immunotherapy. Receptor source: a human donor with breast cancer.

The chain uses TRBV4-3 and TRBJ1-2; D gene uncertain. Trimming left V 0 bases short and J 5 bases short, with 13 bases between. The length of the CDR3 is 15 residues. The germline V gene encodes CDR1 LGHNA and CDR2 YSLEER. CDR3 loop: CASSQDWRTWYGYTF. The CDR3, as DNA: TGCGCCAGCAGCCAAGATTGGAGGACCTGGTATGGCTACACCTTC.

The chain has TRBV19 and TRBJ2-4; D is perhaps TRBD1 (5 bases). The CDR3 is 17 residues long. V dropped 3 bases and J dropped 6 bases, with 21 bases sitting between them. The V gene's germline CDR1 is LNHDA and CDR2 SQIVND (reference sequence). The CDR3, as DNA: TGTGCCAGTAGTATTGACGCCGGGCAGGGTTCGATAAACATTCAGTACTTC. It translates to CASSIDAGQGSINIQYF.

This clone is a singleton in its sample. This chain joins TRBV18 and TRBJ2-5; D uncertain. The CDR3 loop spans 13 amino acids. V gave up 0 bases and J gave up 5 bases, with 7 bases separating them. The germline CDR1 and CDR2 sequences are KGHSH and LQKENI. Here the CDR3 reads CASSPPNWETQYF. DNA for the CDR3: TGTGCCAGCTCACCACCGAACTGGGAGACCCAGTACTTC.

J is TRBJ2-6 and V is TRBV19; maybe TRBD1 (7 bases). The CDR3 totals 17 residues. The ends were cut back, 3 bases at V and 1 base at J, with 13 bases in the middle. The V gene's germline CDR1 is LNHDA and CDR2 SQIVND (reference sequence). The CDR3 DNA reads as TGTGCCAGTAGTATGACAGGGAGGAGATCTGGGGCCAACGTCCTGACTTTC. Its protein is CASSMTGRRSGANVLTF.

This clone was counted between two and nine times. V gene TRBV9 combines with J gene TRBJ2-3; TRBD2 aligns across 10 bases. From germline, CDR1 is SGDLS and CDR2 YYNGEE. There are 16 residues in the CDR3. The V segment lost 8 bases and the J segment 0 bases; nucleotides outside the gene matches: 9. The CDR3 sequence is CASSESGGGSTDTQYF. The CDR3 bases are TGTGCCAGTTCAGAAAGCGGGGGGGGAAGCACAGATACGCAGTATTTT.

The V gene is TRBV4-2, the J gene TRBJ2-5, with D tentatively TRBD2 (5 bases). The V end was cut by 6 bases, the J end by 1 base, with 15 bases between. Per germline, CDR1 LGHNA and CDR2 YNFKEQ. The CDR3 totals 15 residues. The CDR3 sequence: CASSSRGFSQETQYF. CDR3 in DNA: TGTGCCAGCAGTTCCCGCGGGTTTTCCCAAGAGACCCAGTACTTC.

The genes are TRBV7-2 and TRBJ1-4; D is uncertain. With 1 base removed from V and 7 bases from J, the gap between germline ends came to 13 bases. Germline V lookup: CDR1 SGHTA, CDR2 FQGNSA. The CDR3 runs to 15 residues. The CDR3 protein is CASSLGPQYSEKLFF. The CDR3 DNA follows: TGTGCCAGCAGCTTAGGGCCCCAGTATAGTGAAAAACTGTTTTTT.

The genes are TRBV11-1 and TRBJ2-7; TRBD1 agrees at 7 bases. Germline values: CDR1 SGHAT, CDR2 FQDESV (reference sequence). This CDR3 has 14 amino acids. Germline trimming cut 6 bases from V and 6 bases from J; bases unmatched to any gene: 11. CDR3 nucleotides: TGTGCCAGCAGAAAAACAGGGGTAATTGGCGAGCAGTACTTC. It yields the protein CASRKTGVIGEQYF.

The rearrangement joins TRBV5-6 to TRBJ2-5, with D unclear. The CDR3 spans 11 residues. V lost 2 bases, J lost 2 bases, and 1 base lay in between. In germline, CDR1 is SGHDT, CDR2 YYEEEE. The CDR3 DNA reads TGTGCCAGCAGCTTACAAGAGACCCAGTACTTC. As protein: CASSLQETQYF.

The chain joins TRBV2 to TRBJ2-1; D remains ambiguous. Trimming stripped 9 bases from V and 4 bases from J, with 10 bases between. CDR1 is SNHLY, CDR2 FYNNEI, per germline. The CDR3 has 12 amino acids. The chain's CDR3 is CASTGGYNEQFF. As DNA, the CDR3 is TGTGCCAGTACCGGTGGGTACAATGAGCAGTTCTTC. Full variable domain (outside the CDR3, taken from reference TRBV2 and TRBJ2-1): EPEVTQTPSHQVTQMGQEVILRCVPISNHLYFYWYRQILGQKVEFLVSFYNNEISEKSEIFDDQFSVERPDGSNFTLKIRSTKLEDSAMYFCASTGGYNEQFFGPGTRLTVL.

The chain uses TRBV6-5 and TRBJ2-7; D gene ambiguous. Trimming pared 0 bases from V and 2 bases from J, leaving 14 bases between. The CDR3 has 16 amino acids. The V gene's germline CDR1 is MNHEY and CDR2 SVGAGI. Written as DNA, the CDR3 is TGTGCCAGCAGTTACTCATGGTCCGGGCTAACCTACGAGCAGTACTTC. Translating it yields CASSYSWSGLTYEQYF.

The chain uses TRBV7-9 and TRBJ2-1, with TRBD2 identical over 11 bases. The length of the CDR3 is 19 residues. With V trimmed by 5 bases and J by 7 bases, 19 bases remained unmatched. The V gene's germline CDR1 is SEHNR and CDR2 FQNEAQ (reference sequence). This CDR3 reads CASSRLSGGAPELRNEQFF. CDR3 in DNA: TGTGCCAGCAGCCGACTTAGCGGGGGGGCACCGGAGTTGAGGAATGAGCAGTTCTTC.

The gene calls are TRBV2 and TRBJ1-1; 9 bases line up with TRBD1. The germline gives CDR1 SNHLY, CDR2 FYNNEI. Unmatched junction bases numbered 6, after V lost 5 bases and J lost 11 bases. The CDR3 spans 12 residues. This CDR3 is CASSPGTGRAFF. The CDR3 DNA reads as TGTGCCAGCAGTCCCGGGACAGGGCGGGCTTTCTTT.

This clone was picked up one time. The chain is built from TRBV6-6 and TRBJ2-7, with TRBD2 matching 11 bases. The CDR3 sequence is 16 residues long. V was clipped by 1 base and J by 3 bases; unmatched bases: 5. In germline, CDR1 is MNHNY, CDR2 SVGAGI (reference sequence). CDR3 sequence (DNA): TGTGCCAGCAGTTACTTTTCTACTAGCGGGGGCTACGAGCAGTACTTC. Amino acid sequence: CASSYFSTSGGYEQYF.

This chain joins TRBV4-2 and TRBJ2-1; D remains unclear. CDR3 length equals 17 residues. The V gene's germline CDR1 is LGHNA and CDR2 YNFKEQ. Between the trimmed V and J ends, which lost 1 base and 3 bases, there was a span of 16 bases. The CDR3 region is CASSQGSYGVSYNEQFF. CDR3 nucleotide sequence: TGTGCCAGCAGCCAAGGGTCCTATGGGGTCAGCTACAATGAGCAGTTCTTC.

The chain recombines TRBV10-1 with TRBJ2-7; D remains ambiguous. V lost 2 bases, J lost 0 bases, and 8 bases lay in between. The germline V gene encodes CDR1 WNHNN and CDR2 SYGVQD (reference sequence). CDR3 length: 14 residues. CDR3 sequence: CASSEGPRSYEQYF. CDR3 sequence (DNA): TGCGCCAGCAGTGAGGGTCCACGCTCCTACGAGCAGTACTTC.

This chain uses TRBV18 with TRBJ1-2; no clear D. The CDR3 totals 14 residues. The germline CDR1 and CDR2 sequences are KGHSH and LQKENI. V was shortened by 6 bases and J by 7 bases, with 18 bases between the two germline ends. The CDR3 nucleotides read TGTGCCAGCTCGCCCATAGAGGGAGTGCGTGGCTACACCTTC. It codes for CASSPIEGVRGYTF.

The genes are TRBV19 and TRBJ2-5, with 9 bases fitting TRBD2. Germline CDR1 LNHDA, CDR2 SQIVND (reference sequence). This CDR3 has 14 residues. V shed 5 bases and J 5 bases; nucleotides not matched to a gene: 6. The CDR3 sequence: CASSRGGAFETQYF. Written as DNA, the CDR3 is TGTGCCAGTAGTCGCGGGGGGGCCTTTGAGACCCAGTACTTC.

This chain links TRBV28 with TRBJ1-5; D is undetermined. Germline values: CDR1 MDHEN, CDR2 SYDVKM. The CDR3 covers 14 residues. Trimming pared 6 bases from V and 7 bases from J, leaving 16 bases between. The CDR3 loop is CASSPPRAGQPQHF. The CDR3 nucleotides are TGTGCCAGCAGCCCTCCGAGGGCGGGGCAGCCCCAGCATTTT.

The chain links TRBV6-5 to TRBJ1-6; no clear D. Per the germline V gene, CDR1 is MNHEY and CDR2 is SVGAGI. This CDR3 is built from 12 residues. The V and J ends lost 6 bases and 4 bases respectively, with 4 bases between them. CDR3 DNA sequence: TGTGCCAGCAGGGAGTATAATTCACCCCTCCACTTT. Translated, it gives CASREYNSPLHF.

The gene calls are TRBV18 and TRBJ2-7; possibly TRBD1 for D (6 bases). Germline values: CDR1 KGHSH, CDR2 LQKENI. V was clipped by 3 bases and J by 4 bases, with 7 bases between them. This CDR3 has 12 amino acids. The CDR3 spells CASSPTGYEQYF. CDR3 coding DNA: TGTGCCAGCTCACCGACAGGTTACGAGCAGTACTTC.

The V gene is TRBV6-1, the J gene TRBJ1-1; weak D call: TRBD1 (5 bases). Germline V gene lookup returns CDR1 MNHNS and CDR2 SASEGT. The CDR3 length is 16 residues. The V and J ends lost 2 bases and 0 bases respectively, with 13 bases between them. DNA of the CDR3: TGTGCCAGCAGTGAATTTGTGGGGGACTTGAACACTGAAGCTTTCTTT. As protein: CASSEFVGDLNTEAFF.

The chain has TRBV28 and TRBJ2-1; 13 bases align to TRBD2. V was clipped by 5 bases and J by 2 bases; unmatched bases: 3. CDR3 length: 16 residues. CDR1 is MDHEN, CDR2 SYDVKM, per germline. DNA of the CDR3: TGTGCCAGCAGTACTAGCGGGAGGGCGACCTACAATGAGCAGTTCTTC. This sequence encodes CASSTSGRATYNEQFF.

This sequence joins TRBV7-9 and TRBJ1-4, with TRBD1 identical over 8 bases. The CDR3 loop spans 16 amino acids. The germline V gene encodes CDR1 SEHNR and CDR2 FQNEAQ (reference sequence). Losses at the gene ends were 5 bases for V and 5 bases for J; bases not matched to a gene: 10. This chain's CDR3 is CASSPGRQGRNEKLFF. The CDR3 DNA reads as TGTGCCAGCAGCCCGGGACGACAGGGGAGGAATGAAAAACTGTTTTTT.

The rearrangement links TRBV7-2 to TRBJ2-1; 11 nucleotides line up with TRBD2. CDR3 size: 15 residues. Germline-derived CDR1 and CDR2 are SGHTA and FQGNSA. After removal of 1 base from V and 9 bases from J, the junction contained 5 bases not matched to a gene. Here the CDR3 DNA reads TGTGCCAGCAGCTTAGTAGCGGGGGGGCGAAGTGAGCAGTTCTTC. Protein: CASSLVAGGRSEQFF.

The J gene is TRBJ1-1, the V gene TRBV23-1; tentatively, D is TRBD1 (6 bases). TRBV23-1 is reported as an ORF; its role is uncertain. The V end was cut by 3 bases, the J end by 1 base, with 9 bases between. The CDR3 totals 14 residues. CDR3 amino acids: CASSQGDTNTEAFF. CDR3 bases: TGCGCCAGCAGTCAGGGGGACACGAACACTGAAGCTTTCTTT.

V usage is TRBV4-1 and J usage is TRBJ1-5; the D gene is possibly TRBD1 (5 bases). Germline loops: CDR1 MGHRA, CDR2 YSYEKL. Trimming removed 0 bases from V and 5 bases from J, with 11 bases in between. CDR3 length: 15 residues. CDR3 sequence reads: CASSQESPRDQPQHF. CDR3 in DNA: TGCGCCAGCAGCCAAGAAAGTCCCAGGGATCAGCCCCAGCATTTT.

The chain couples TRBV28 to TRBJ2-5; D is uncertain. This CDR3 region has 12 residues. Trimming took off 10 bases at V and 5 bases at J, with 14 bases between the two ends. CDR1 and CDR2 (germline): MDHEN, SYDVKM. The CDR3 coding sequence is TGTGCCACCTCGTGGCGCCGGGAGACCCAGTACTTC. Encoded protein: CATSWRRETQYF.

J is TRBJ1-1 and V is TRBV7-8; D not resolved. Trimming took 7 bases from V and 0 from J, leaving 9 bases between them. Germline lookup yields CDR1 SGHVS and CDR2 FQNEAQ. The CDR3 consists of 13 residues. Written as DNA, the CDR3 is TGTGCCAGCACTAGGTTTCTGAACACTGAAGCTTTCTTT. Protein: CASTRFLNTEAFF.

The chain couples TRBV29-1 to TRBJ2-7; D gene ambiguous. CDR1 SQVTM and CDR2 ANQGSEA come from the germline V gene. The V end lost 4 bases, the J end lost 2 bases, and 9 bases lay between the germline ends. This CDR3 is built from 12 residues. CDR3 loop: CSVASGTYEQYF. The CDR3, as DNA: TGCAGCGTTGCCTCAGGAACCTACGAGCAGTACTTC.